These 20 T cell receptor beta chains originate from one sample sequenced in a study of blood T cell repertoires in COVID-19. Sequencing used immunoSEQ multiplex PCR; TCRdb keeps in-frame clones, though not all of them. The table lists approximately 140,000 clones, roughly 90% of them singletons, with about 4% in the top ten. The sequenced sample consisted of PBMCs or T cells enriched from blood (not recorded which). These receptors came from a middle-aged woman who had been exposed to COVID-19.

The chain uses TRBV3-1 (or the pseudogene TRBV3-2) and TRBJ2-2; 15 bases map to TRBD2. V was pared by 4 bases and J by 4 bases, with 13 bases of the junction left unmatched. This CDR3 comprises 20 residues. Germline-derived CDR1 and CDR2 are LGHDT and YNNKEL (reference sequence). The CDR3 is CASSRGWTSGGAVRTGELFF. DNA of the CDR3: TGTGCCAGCAGCCGAGGCTGGACTAGCGGGGGGGCCGTGCGCACCGGGGAGCTGTTTTTT.

This sequence joins TRBV29-1 and TRBJ2-1, with D perhaps matching TRBD2 (6 bases). The germline V gene has CDR1 SQVTM and CDR2 ANQGSEA. With 4 bases removed from V and 4 bases from J, the gap between germline ends came to 8 bases. CDR3 length equals 12 residues. The CDR3 DNA reads TGCAGCGTTGCGGGGGAATACAATGAGCAGTTCTTC. It encodes CSVAGEYNEQFF.

The J gene is TRBJ2-1, the V gene TRBV19, with 14 bases that match TRBD2. With 6 bases clipped from V and 3 bases from J, the junction kept 10 bases outside the gene matches. The CDR3 has 18 amino acids. Germline loops: CDR1 LNHDA, CDR2 SQIVND (reference sequence). The CDR3: CASSPGTSGSGDYNEQFF. The DNA of the CDR3 is TGTGCCAGTAGCCCTGGGACTAGCGGGAGCGGGGACTACAATGAGCAGTTCTTC. Full variable domain (remainder filled in from reference TRBV19 and TRBJ2-1): DGGITQSPKYLFRKEGQNVTLSCEQNLNHDAMYWYRQDPGQGLRLIYYSQIVNDFQKGDIAEGYSVSREKKESFPLTVTSAQKNPTAFYLCASSPGTSGSGDYNEQFFGPGTRLTVL.

This clone has a handful of counts. The chain has TRBV7-2 and TRBJ2-1; weak D call: TRBD1 (6 bases). The germline CDR1 and CDR2 sequences are SGHTA and FQGNSA. The ends were cut back, 5 bases at V and 5 bases at J, with 13 bases in the middle. The CDR3 totals 14 residues. This CDR3 reads CASSPGQQNNEQFF. The CDR3 DNA reads TGTGCCAGCAGCCCAGGACAGCAAAACAATGAGCAGTTCTTC.

This rearrangement joins TRBV5-6 to TRBJ2-3, with a weak D call TRBD2 (7 bases). V lost 3 bases and J lost 4, with 12 bases in between. This CDR3 contains 14 residues. The V gene's germline CDR1 is SGHDT and CDR2 YYEEEE. CDR3 amino acids: CASSSGGGADTQYF. The CDR3 DNA follows: TGTGCCAGCAGCTCTGGCGGGGGCGCAGATACGCAGTATTTT.

The rearrangement joins TRBV28 to TRBJ1-3; 8 positions agree with TRBD1. There are 15 residues in the CDR3. Germline loops: CDR1 MDHEN, CDR2 SYDVKM. Germline trimming cut 7 bases from V and 2 bases from J; bases unmatched to any gene: 7. CDR3 residues: CASKGGTGPGNTIYF. The CDR3 DNA sequence: TGTGCCAGCAAGGGGGGGACAGGTCCTGGAAACACCATATATTTT.

The V call is TRBV3-1 (or the pseudogene TRBV3-2), the J call TRBJ2-2; D may be TRBD2 (5 bases). CDR1 is LGHDT, CDR2 YNNKEL, per germline (reference sequence). Trimming stripped 3 bases from V and 5 bases from J, with 16 bases between. The CDR3 is made up of 16 amino acids. The CDR3 DNA sequence: TGTGCCAGCAGCCACTACCTTGGGAGTTTTACCGGGGAGCTGTTTTTT. Residues: CASSHYLGSFTGELFF.

The chain links TRBV6-5 to TRBJ2-4; D ambiguous. The CDR3 is 16 amino acids. Germline CDR1 reads MNHEY; CDR2 reads SVGAGI. V lost 3 bases and J lost 3, with 15 bases in between. In DNA, the CDR3 is TGTGCCAGCAGTTATTCACATTTATCTGTCAAAAACATTCAGTACTTC. This sequence encodes CASSYSHLSVKNIQYF.

V gene TRBV3-1 (or the pseudogene TRBV3-2) combines with J gene TRBJ1-2, with unresolved D. This CDR3 region has 11 residues. V lost 1 base and J lost 14, with 11 bases in between. In germline, CDR1 is LGHDT, CDR2 YNNKEL (reference sequence). The CDR3 region has the DNA TGTGCCAGCAGCCAAGCTACTAAGGAGACCTTC. Amino acid sequence: CASSQATKETF.

The chain links TRBV7-9 to TRBJ2-3; 7 positions agree with TRBD1. Trimming removed 5 bases from V and 2 bases from J; junction bases left unmatched: 1. CDR1 and CDR2 from the germline V gene are SEHNR and FQNEAQ (reference sequence). The CDR3 contains 13 residues. CDR3 DNA sequence: TGTGCCAGCAGCGGGACAGTCACAGATACGCAGTATTTT. This gives the protein CASSGTVTDTQYF. The variable domain in full, completed from reference TRBV7-9 and TRBJ2-3, reads DTGVSQNPRHKITKRGQNVTFRCDPISEHNRLYWYRQTLGQGPEFLTYFQNEAQLEKSRLLSDRFSAERPKGSFSTLEIQRTEQGDSAMYLCASSGTVTDTQYFGPGTRLTVL.

CDR3 sequence (DNA): TGTGCCAGCAGTTTCCAGGGTGGGCAGCCCCAGCATTTT. Residues: CASSFQGGQPQHF. The V and J genes are TRBV27 and TRBJ1-5, with D possibly matching TRBD1 (5 bases). Germline CDR1 is MNHEY and CDR2 is SMNVEV (reference sequence). Trimming took 3 bases from V and 7 from J, leaving 10 bases between them. The CDR3 has 13 amino acids.

The chain carries TRBV7-9 and TRBJ2-7; D might be TRBD1 (5 bases). V was shortened by 0 bases and J by 3 bases, with 12 bases between the two germline ends. This CDR3 comprises 15 residues. Germline lookup yields CDR1 SEHNR and CDR2 FQNEAQ (reference sequence). The CDR3, as DNA: TGTGCCAGCAGCTTAGCCGTAGGCAGGGTCTACGAGCAGTACTTC. Residues: CASSLAVGRVYEQYF.

This clone was observed a single time. The chain has TRBV6-5 and TRBJ1-1; no definite D call. CDR3 length: 14 amino acids. Trimming stripped 0 bases from V and 1 base from J, with 6 bases between. CDR1 and CDR2 from the germline V gene are MNHEY and SVGAGI. CDR3 nucleotide sequence: TGTGCCAGCAGTTACTCGGCTCAGAACACTGAAGCTTTCTTT. Its translation is CASSYSAQNTEAFF.

The chain is built from TRBV27 and TRBJ2-1; 9 bases line up with TRBD2. This CDR3 is built from 14 residues. Germline-derived CDR1 and CDR2 are MNHEY and SMNVEV (reference sequence). V trimming: 7 bases; J trimming: 6 bases; junction bases outside the gene matches: 7. CDR3 sequence: CASKYSGGINEQFF. For the CDR3, the DNA is TGTGCCAGCAAGTATAGCGGGGGAATCAATGAGCAGTTCTTC.

This clone was detected only once. This chain joins TRBV2 and TRBJ1-2; no clear D. There are 13 residues in the CDR3. Deletions cut 6 bases from V and 2 bases from J, with 10 bases between. Germline loops: CDR1 SNHLY, CDR2 FYNNEI. The CDR3 DNA follows: TGTGCCAGCAGGGAGGGATGGAACTATGGCTACACCTTC. Translated: CASREGWNYGYTF.

This chain uses TRBV7-6 with TRBJ2-7; a weak D match, TRBD2 (5 bases). Germline V gene sequence: CDR1 SGHVS, CDR2 FNYEAQ. V lost 0 bases and J lost 7, with 10 bases in between. This CDR3 spans 13 amino acids. CDR3 protein: CASSLAPSGEQYF. CDR3 sequence (DNA): TGTGCCAGCAGCTTAGCGCCCTCGGGGGAGCAGTACTTC.

This clone was counted once. The gene calls are TRBV2 and TRBJ1-6; D gene ambiguous. V was cut by 8 bases and J by 10 bases, with 12 bases left in between. CDR3 size: 12 residues. The germline gives CDR1 SNHLY, CDR2 FYNNEI. The CDR3 here is CASCEAVSPLHF. The CDR3 DNA is TGTGCCAGCTGCGAGGCCGTATCACCCCTCCACTTT.

This sequence joins TRBV5-1 and TRBJ1-5, with D maybe TRBD1 (6 bases). CDR1 and CDR2 from the germline V gene are SGHRS and YFSETQ. Trimming removed 4 bases at V and 0 bases at J, with 11 bases between. CDR3 length: 15 residues. CDR3 protein: CASSHSGDSNQPQHF. The DNA of the CDR3 is TGCGCCAGCAGCCATTCAGGGGATAGCAATCAGCCCCAGCATTTT.

The V gene is TRBV6-2 or TRBV6-3, the J gene TRBJ1-1; D might be TRBD1 (6 bases). CDR3 length: 13 amino acids. Trimming took 4 bases from V and 4 from J, leaving 10 bases between them. CDR1 MNHEY and CDR2 SVGEGT come from the germline V gene. CDR3 DNA sequence: TGTGCCAGCAGTTCGACAGGCTCCACTGAAGCTTTCTTT. Residues: CASSSTGSTEAFF.

V gene TRBV4-1 combines with J gene TRBJ2-1, with D tentatively TRBD2 (6 bases). The CDR3 covers 14 residues. CDR1 MGHRA and CDR2 YSYEKL come from the germline V gene. The V gene lost 1 base and the J gene lost 3 bases, with 7 bases spanning the gap. CDR3 in DNA: TGCGCCAGCAGCCAAGGGGACTTCTACAATGAGCAGTTCTTC. Its protein is CASSQGDFYNEQFF.